This TCR beta chain was observed in a study of identifying expanded T cells in peripheral blood. Study findings and constraints: Approximately two-week clone count variance significantly increased as total template count grew. Differentially abundant clones: roughly 1.2 between replicates, 16.4 at about 13 days, over 18 at four.

Profiled with immunoSEQ multiplex PCR; TCRdb holds only in-frame clones, not every one. The sample has tens of thousands of clones; about 91% are singletons. V was cut by 0 bases and J by 6 bases, with 11 bases left in between. CDR1 is LNHDA, CDR2 SQIVND, per germline (reference sequence). The CDR3 has 14 residues. Collection occurred without any documented infections or immune events in donors. Comments on this clone: Its antigen is not identified.

This chain links TRBV19 with TRBJ1-1, with D possibly matching TRBD1 (5 bases). The sample consisted of blood. This receptor was obtained from a person between 18 and 75 years old in good health. The CDR3, as DNA: TGTGCCAGTAGTATAGATTTAGGGACCGCTGAAGCTTTCTTT. As protein: CASSIDLGTAEAFF.